This T cell receptor (beta chain) was sequenced for a study of blood T cell repertoires in COVID-19. At the level of the study: The cDNA or gDNA used as material had been derived from T cells, B-cell-depleted T cells, or PBMCs.

The CDR3 is 13 residues long. V lost 6 bases, J lost 6 bases, and 14 bases lay in between. Generated by immunoSEQ multiplex PCR, the TCRdb table keeps only in-frame clones and is missing some. Seen here are about 250,000 clones, roughly 88% observed once, and the top ten hold 6.3%. The source material was peripheral blood. The clonotype comes from a woman in her twenties or thirties with COVID-19, enrolled during active disease. The rearrangement links TRBV12-3 or TRBV12-4 to TRBJ1-1; D remains ambiguous. The DNA of the CDR3 is TGTGCCAGCAGCCCTTTGCGGGCGTCTGAAGCTTTCTTT. Protein: CASSPLRASEAFF.